A single sample is the source of the 19 T cell receptor beta chains below, sequenced in a study of control samples from healthy donors and cancer patients. Data came from immunoSEQ multiplex PCR; TCRdb stores just in-frame clones and leaves some out. The sample carries approximately 59,000 clones, about 87% recorded once. The sample was PBMCs. These receptors came from a woman aged 60-75 years with lung cancer.

This clone was counted once. The chain recombines TRBV7-9 with TRBJ1-2, with D possibly matching TRBD1 (6 bases). This CDR3 spans 14 amino acids. CDR1 is SEHNR, CDR2 FQNEAQ, per germline (reference sequence). The V and J ends lost 1 base and 0 bases respectively, with 6 bases between them. The CDR3 here is CASSLEGANYGYTF. CDR3 sequence (DNA): TGTGCCAGCAGCTTAGAGGGGGCTAACTATGGCTACACCTTC.

This clone has more than one count but fewer than ten. This chain links TRBV10-2 with TRBJ2-3; 13 bases are shared with TRBD2. Per the germline V gene, CDR1 is WSHSY and CDR2 is SAAADI. The V gene end was trimmed by 6 bases and the J gene end by 6 bases; junction bases not matched to a gene: 18. The CDR3 is made up of 19 amino acids. This CDR3 is CASSPLRLAGGYSADTQYF. CDR3 coding DNA: TGCGCCAGCAGCCCCCTTAGACTAGCGGGGGGCTATTCTGCCGATACGCAGTATTTT.

The chain links TRBV6-4 to TRBJ1-6, with D possibly being TRBD1 (5 bases). CDR1 is MRHNA and CDR2 is SNTAGT in the germline V gene. Trimming took 7 bases from V and 0 from J, leaving 16 bases between them. The CDR3 consists of 17 residues. CDR3 sequence (DNA): TGTGCCAGCACTCTGGGGGGGGGTTGCTCCTATAATTCACCCCTCCACTTT. Its protein is CASTLGGGCSYNSPLHF.

The V call is TRBV6-5, the J call TRBJ2-3, with 7 bases identical to TRBD1. CDR3 length equals 14 residues. The J segment lost 2 bases and the V segment lost 6 bases, leaving 5 bases of the junction unmatched. Looked up from germline, CDR1 is MNHEY and CDR2 is SVGAGI. As DNA, the CDR3 is TGTGCCAGCAGGAGGGGGCCAGACACAGATACGCAGTATTTT. Translation: CASRRGPDTDTQYF.

This clone was seen once. This sequence joins TRBV2 and TRBJ1-2, with D perhaps TRBD1 (6 bases). Deletions cut 6 bases from V and 6 bases from J, with 14 bases between. The CDR3 extends over 13 amino acids. Germline-derived CDR1 and CDR2 are SNHLY and FYNNEI. CDR3 nucleotides: TGTGCCAGCAGACCGAACAGGGAGAATGGCTACACCTTC. This gives the protein CASRPNRENGYTF.

The gene calls are TRBV6-5 and TRBJ2-5; TRBD2 agrees at 8 bases. The ends lost 8 bases at V and 1 base at J; junction bases unmatched: 3. The germline CDR1 and CDR2 sequences are MNHEY and SVGAGI. The CDR3 has 13 amino acids. CDR3 nucleotide sequence: TGTGCCAGCGGTACTAGCGGCCAAGAGACCCAGTACTTC. Amino acid sequence: CASGTSGQETQYF.

The CDR3 bases are TGCGCCAGCGGGCGGGAGACCATGTCGAACACTGAAGCTTTCTTT. Translation: CASGRETMSNTEAFF. This rearrangement joins TRBV5-1 to TRBJ1-1; no firm D call. The germline V gene encodes CDR1 SGHRS and CDR2 YFSETQ. The CDR3 length is 15 residues. Trimming left V 7 bases short and J 1 base short, with 17 bases between. The whole variable domain, remainder taken from reference TRBV5-1 and TRBJ1-1, is KAGVTQTPRYLIKTRGQQVTLSCSPISGHRSVSWYQQTPGQGLQFLFEYFSETQRNKGNFPGRFSGRQFSNSRSEMNVSTLELGDSALYLCASGRETMSNTEAFFGQGTRLTVV.

The V and J genes are TRBV30 and TRBJ2-4; a weak D match, TRBD2 (5 bases). Germline V gene lookup returns CDR1 GTSNPN and CDR2 SVGIG (reference sequence). The length of the CDR3 is 14 residues. The V and J ends lost 0 bases and 7 bases respectively, with 13 bases between them. CDR3 loop: CAWSVLGDRNIQYF. The CDR3 coding sequence is TGTGCCTGGAGTGTACTAGGTGACCGCAACATTCAGTACTTC.

The rearrangement uses TRBV13 and TRBJ1-4; 7 bases are shared with TRBD1. After removal of 5 bases from V and 8 bases from J, the junction contained 8 bases not matched to a gene. The CDR3 covers 14 residues. The germline gives CDR1 PRHDT, CDR2 FYEKMQ (reference sequence). The CDR3 is CASSVGTEGEKLFF. The CDR3 DNA reads as TGTGCCAGCAGCGTCGGGACAGAGGGCGAAAAACTGTTTTTT.

The V call is TRBV24-1, the J call TRBJ2-1, with 7 nucleotides matching TRBD2. With 4 bases clipped from V and 3 bases from J, the junction kept 8 bases outside the gene matches. CDR3 size: 16 residues. Germline V gives CDR1 KGHDR, CDR2 SFDVKD. For the CDR3, the DNA is TGTGCCACCAGTGACCGCCGGGCGGGGGACTACAATGAGCAGTTCTTC. Translated, it gives CATSDRRAGDYNEQFF.

The chain combines TRBV19 with TRBJ1-5; D not resolved. The CDR3 has 12 residues. Germline values: CDR1 LNHDA, CDR2 SQIVND (reference sequence). The V end was cut by 8 bases, the J end by 9 bases, with 14 bases between. The CDR3 nucleotides read TGTGCCAGTTCTGCACCCCTCGGGCCCCAGCATTTT. It specifies CASSAPLGPQHF.

In this sample, this clone turned up once. V usage is TRBV5-1 and J usage is TRBJ1-2, with D tentatively TRBD1 (6 bases). Germline loops: CDR1 SGHRS, CDR2 YFSETQ. V gave up 5 bases and J gave up 4 bases, with 18 bases separating them. The CDR3 spans 15 residues. Here the CDR3 reads CASRRTGAPLYGYTF. The CDR3 region has the DNA TGCGCCAGCAGAAGGACGGGGGCGCCCCTCTATGGCTACACCTTC.

This sequence joins TRBV24-1 and TRBJ2-3; 11 nucleotides agree with TRBD2. The CDR3 extends over 17 amino acids. J was trimmed by 1 base and V by 5 bases; bases with no gene match: 7. Looked up from germline, CDR1 is KGHDR and CDR2 is SFDVKD. DNA for the CDR3: TGTGCCACCAGTGGTCGACTAGCGGGAACCCGCACAGATACGCAGTATTTT. This translates into CATSGRLAGTRTDTQYF.

The V call is TRBV6-5, the J call TRBJ1-5, with 8 bases that match TRBD1. Germline CDR1 and CDR2: MNHEY and SVGAGI. The CDR3 runs 16 residues. V shed 0 bases, J shed 1 base, and the junction held 2 bases outside the gene matches. The CDR3 DNA sequence: TGTGCCAGCAGTTACTCGTACAGGGGGAGCAATCAGCCCCAGCATTTT. This translates into CASSYSYRGSNQPQHF.

The DNA for the CDR3 is TGCGCCAGCTCCAGATCCGCCTTCGGTACAGATACGCAGTATTTT. Translated, it gives CASSRSAFGTDTQYF. The chain links TRBV5-1 to TRBJ2-3, with no clear D. The V gene lost 7 bases and the J gene lost 3 bases, with 18 bases spanning the gap. CDR1 and CDR2 (germline): SGHRS, YFSETQ. The CDR3 extends over 15 amino acids.

The rearrangement uses TRBV30 and TRBJ1-2; D remains ambiguous. The CDR3 has 14 amino acids. Trimming took off 3 bases at V and 1 base at J, with 12 bases between the two ends. Per the germline V gene, CDR1 is GTSNPN and CDR2 is SVGIG (reference sequence). This CDR3 reads CAWSAVGYNYGYTF. The CDR3, as DNA: TGTGCCTGGAGCGCCGTGGGGTATAACTATGGCTACACCTTC. The full variable domain, its missing parts supplied by reference TRBV30 and TRBJ1-2, is SQTIHQWPATLVQPVGSPLSLECTVEGTSNPNLYWYRQAAGRGLQLLFYSVGIGQISSEVPQNLSASRPQDRQFILSSKKLLLSDSGFYLCAWSAVGYNYGYTFGSGTRLTVV.

The chain couples TRBV29-1 to TRBJ1-1; 7 bases fit TRBD1. V shed 6 bases and J 7 bases; nucleotides not matched to a gene: 8. This CDR3 has 12 amino acids. The germline V gene has CDR1 SQVTM and CDR2 ANQGSEA. CDR3 bases: TGCAGCGTCATGACAGGGTTCAGTGAAGCTTTCTTT. It encodes CSVMTGFSEAFF.

This clone was counted a few times. V and J are TRBV5-1 and TRBJ2-1; D uncertain. The CDR3 is made up of 13 amino acids. V dropped 0 bases and J dropped 8 bases, with 9 bases sitting between them. The V gene's germline CDR1 is SGHRS and CDR2 YFSETQ. CDR3 protein: CASSLDVRDEQFF. CDR3 DNA: TGCGCCAGCAGCTTGGACGTCCGGGATGAGCAGTTCTTC.

The genes are TRBV5-6 and TRBJ1-4; D remains unclear. V was clipped by 0 bases and J by 0 bases, with 3 bases between them. Germline V gene data show CDR1 as SGHDT and CDR2 as YYEEEE. CDR3 length: 14 amino acids. The CDR3 nucleotides are TGTGCCAGCAGCTTGGTTGCAACTAATGAAAAACTGTTTTTT. Translation gives CASSLVATNEKLFF.